These 11 T cell receptor beta chains came from one sample sequenced in a study of beta chain features in type 1 diabetes. Regarding the study as a whole: Moderate but significant shortening of TCRB CDR3s was recorded in all four CD4+ subsets from Type 1 diabetes patients.

No antigens are known for them. Investigators reverse transcribed all isolated RNA, so they sequenced expressed TCRB transcripts. The repertoire was sequenced with immunoSEQ multiplex PCR; TCRdb's copy has only in-frame clones and lacks some. This sample has about 160,000 clones, with approximately 8.1% found just once. The specimen sequenced was central memory CD4+ T cells from blood. These receptors originate from a man aged 18 to 29 with type 1 diabetes.

The chain recombines TRBV7-2 with TRBJ2-5, with D unresolved. Germline CDR1 is SGHTA and CDR2 is FQGNSA. This CDR3 contains 13 residues. V lost 4 bases and J lost 4, with 10 bases in between. The CDR3 DNA follows: TGTGCCAGCAGCTCCCCCTTCGTAGAGACCCAGTACTTC. Translated, it gives CASSSPFVETQYF.

This clone was picked up a small number of times. This rearrangement joins TRBV5-6 to TRBJ2-7, with TRBD2 as a possible D gene (5 bases). Germline V lookup: CDR1 SGHDT, CDR2 YYEEEE. Trimming cost V 1 base and J 2 bases, with 13 bases left between them. The CDR3 is made up of 15 amino acids. The CDR3 loop reads CASSLSSGFPYEQYF. Written as DNA, the CDR3 is TGTGCCAGCAGCTTGTCGTCGGGGTTCCCCTACGAGCAGTACTTC.

This clone was seen a handful of times. The rearrangement links TRBV5-1 to TRBJ2-5; perhaps TRBD1 as D (5 bases). CDR3 length: 17 amino acids. V was pared by 4 bases and J by 4 bases, with 23 bases between. Per germline, CDR1 SGHRS and CDR2 YFSETQ. DNA for the CDR3: TGCGCCAGCAGCCCTTTCACGACAGCAACCCAAGCAGAGACCCAGTACTTC. This codes for CASSPFTTATQAETQYF.

This clone was counted only a few times. J is TRBJ2-7 and V is TRBV7-2, with no clear D. The V end was cut by 2 bases, the J end by 0 bases, with 17 bases between. The CDR3 consists of 17 residues. Germline V lookup: CDR1 SGHTA, CDR2 FQGNSA. The CDR3 loop is CASSLSIGAGVSYEQYF. For the CDR3, the DNA is TGTGCCAGCAGCTTATCAATCGGTGCCGGAGTCTCCTACGAGCAGTACTTC.

The gene calls are TRBV30 and TRBJ1-5; D is possibly TRBD1 (6 bases). The CDR3 totals 12 residues. The V gene lost 3 bases and the J gene lost 10 bases, with 13 bases spanning the gap. Germline-derived CDR1 and CDR2 are GTSNPN and SVGIG (reference sequence). The CDR3 loop reads CAWRQGKEPQHF. CDR3 coding DNA: TGTGCCTGGAGACAGGGAAAGGAACCCCAGCATTTT. Variable domain in full (rest from reference TRBV30 and TRBJ1-5): SQTIHQWPATLVQPVGSPLSLECTVEGTSNPNLYWYRQAAGRGLQLLFYSVGIGQISSEVPQNLSASRPQDRQFILSSKKLLLSDSGFYLCAWRQGKEPQHFGDGTRLSIL.

The chain joins TRBV6-5 to TRBJ2-7, with 8 bases lining up with TRBD1. The germline V gene encodes CDR1 MNHEY and CDR2 SVGAGI. CDR3 length: 13 residues. Trimming removed 6 bases from V and 5 bases from J; junction bases left unmatched: 6. CDR3 coding DNA: TGTGCCAGCAGCCGGACAGGGTCGGACGAGCAGTACTTC. It specifies CASSRTGSDEQYF.

This sequence joins TRBV6-5 and TRBJ1-2, with a possible D match to TRBD1 (6 bases). CDR1 and CDR2 from the germline V gene are MNHEY and SVGAGI. The CDR3 spans 13 residues. With 5 bases removed from V and 2 bases from J, the gap between germline ends came to 9 bases. The CDR3 here is CASSKGTNYGYTF. The CDR3 bases are TGTGCCAGCAGTAAAGGGACAAACTATGGCTACACCTTC.

This clone was seen ten or more times. V and J are TRBV28 and TRBJ2-7; D gene ambiguous. With 10 bases removed from V and 1 base from J, the gap between germline ends came to 14 bases. This CDR3 has 13 amino acids. The germline gives CDR1 MDHEN, CDR2 SYDVKM. CDR3 loop: CAIAPSWSYEQYF. For the CDR3, the DNA is TGTGCCATCGCTCCTAGTTGGTCCTACGAGCAGTACTTC.

In this sample, this clone turned up a few times. At one end the junction does not follow the germline gene, possibly because of a read error. The chain has TRBV7-9 and TRBJ1-2; D is undetermined. CDR1 is SEHNR and CDR2 is FQNEAQ in the germline V gene (reference sequence). The CDR3 spans 15 residues. The CDR3 loop reads CASSQDSSPAYGYTF. The CDR3, as DNA: TGCGCCAGCAGCCAAGATAGTAGCCCCGCCTATGGCTACACCTTC.

V usage is TRBV5-1 and J usage is TRBJ2-1, with 11 bases matching TRBD2. This CDR3 region has 16 residues. From germline, CDR1 is SGHRS and CDR2 YFSETQ. V dropped 5 bases and J dropped 0; count of bases not matched to a gene: 4. CDR3 DNA sequence: TGCGCCAGCAGACTAGCGGGGGTTAGCTCCTACAATGAGCAGTTCTTC. It yields the protein CASRLAGVSSYNEQFF. Full variable domain (outside the CDR3, taken from reference TRBV5-1 and TRBJ2-1): KAGVTQTPRYLIKTRGQQVTLSCSPISGHRSVSWYQQTPGQGLQFLFEYFSETQRNKGNFPGRFSGRQFSNSRSEMNVSTLELGDSALYLCASRLAGVSSYNEQFFGPGTRLTVL.

V is TRBV18 and J is TRBJ2-4; TRBD2 aligns across 16 bases. CDR1 and CDR2 from the germline V gene are KGHSH and LQKENI. The CDR3 length is 18 residues. V trimming: 3 bases; J trimming: 6 bases; junction bases outside the gene matches: 8. The CDR3 reads CASSPPGLAGGTGNIQYF. The DNA of the CDR3 is TGTGCCAGCTCACCCCCGGGACTAGCGGGGGGGACCGGAAACATTCAGTACTTC.